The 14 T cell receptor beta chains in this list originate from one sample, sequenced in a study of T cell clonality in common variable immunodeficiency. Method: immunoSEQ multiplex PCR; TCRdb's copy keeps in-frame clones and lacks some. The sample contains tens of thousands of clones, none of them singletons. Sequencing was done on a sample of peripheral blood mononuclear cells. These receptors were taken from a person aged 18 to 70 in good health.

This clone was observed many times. Incomplete CDR3 DNA: TGCAGTGCTAGAGATTCTAACAGGGGGCTGAGGGATTCACCC. Residues: CSARDSNRGLRDSP. The whole CDR3 sequence is CSARDSNRGLRDSPLHF. The genes are TRBV20-1 and TRBJ1-6; 9 bases are a match to TRBD1. The read ends 3 residues shy of where the CDR3 ends; the end is completed using the germline J gene. The V and J ends lost 0 bases and 8 bases, in that order; junction bases with no gene match: 11. CDR1 and CDR2 from the germline V gene are DFQATT and SNEGSKA (reference sequence). The CDR3 is 17 residues long.

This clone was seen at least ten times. The chain's CDR3 is CASSLLAGVTEAFF. The DNA read from the CDR3 is TGTGCCAGCAGCCTTCTGGCGGGGGTCACTGAA. V usage is TRBV13 and J usage is TRBJ1-1; maybe TRBD1 (5 bases). The CDR3 is cut off 3 residues early in the read; its end comes from the germline J gene. This CDR3 has 14 amino acids. Germline V gene data show CDR1 as PRHDT and CDR2 as FYEKMQ (reference sequence). Trimming took 5 bases from V and 4 from J, leaving 14 bases between them.

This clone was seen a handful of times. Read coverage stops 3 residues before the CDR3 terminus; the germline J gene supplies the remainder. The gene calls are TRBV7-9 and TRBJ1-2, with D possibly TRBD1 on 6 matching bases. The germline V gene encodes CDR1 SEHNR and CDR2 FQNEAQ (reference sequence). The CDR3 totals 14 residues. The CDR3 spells CASSPPGHENDYTF. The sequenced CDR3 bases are TGTGCCAGCAGCCCACCGGGACATGAAAACGAC.

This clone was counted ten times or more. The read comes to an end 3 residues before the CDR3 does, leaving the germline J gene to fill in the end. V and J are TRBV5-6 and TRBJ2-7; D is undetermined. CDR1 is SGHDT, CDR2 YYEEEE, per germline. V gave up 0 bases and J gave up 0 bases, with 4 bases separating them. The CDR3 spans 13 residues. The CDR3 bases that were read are TGTGCCAGCAGCTTGGGCAGCTCCTACGAG. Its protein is CASSLGSSYE. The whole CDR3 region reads CASSLGSSYEQYF.

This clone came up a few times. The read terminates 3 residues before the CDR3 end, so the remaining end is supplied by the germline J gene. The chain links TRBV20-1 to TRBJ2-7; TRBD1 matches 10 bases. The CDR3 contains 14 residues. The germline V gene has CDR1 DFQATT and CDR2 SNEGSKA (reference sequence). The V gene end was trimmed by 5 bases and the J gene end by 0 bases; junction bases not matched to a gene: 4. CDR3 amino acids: CSAADRGSSYEQYF. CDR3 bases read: TGCAGTGCTGCGGACAGGGGGAGCTCCTACGAG.

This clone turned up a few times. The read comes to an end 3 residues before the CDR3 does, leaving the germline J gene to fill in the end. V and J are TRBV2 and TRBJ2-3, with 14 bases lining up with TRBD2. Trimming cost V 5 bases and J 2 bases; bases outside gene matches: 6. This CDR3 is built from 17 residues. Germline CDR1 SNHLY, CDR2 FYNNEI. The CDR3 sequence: CASSPGLAGEITDTQYF. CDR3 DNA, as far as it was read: TGTGCCAGCAGTCCGGGACTAGCGGGAGAGATCACAGATACG.

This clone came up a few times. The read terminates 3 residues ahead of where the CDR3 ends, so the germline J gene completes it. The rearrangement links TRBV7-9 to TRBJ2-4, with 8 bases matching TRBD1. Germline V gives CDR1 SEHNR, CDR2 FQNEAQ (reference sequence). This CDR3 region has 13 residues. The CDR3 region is CASSPDDRGGQYF. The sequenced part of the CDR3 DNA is TGTGCCAGCAGCCCCGACGACAGGGGCGGT.

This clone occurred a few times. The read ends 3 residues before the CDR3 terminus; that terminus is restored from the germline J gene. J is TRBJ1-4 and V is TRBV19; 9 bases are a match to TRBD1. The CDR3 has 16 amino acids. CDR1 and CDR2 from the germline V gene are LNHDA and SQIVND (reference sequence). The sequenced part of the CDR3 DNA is TGTGCCAGCCGGGACAGGGAATACTCCTATAATTCACCA. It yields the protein CASRDREYSYNSP. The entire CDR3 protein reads CASRDREYSYNSPLFF.

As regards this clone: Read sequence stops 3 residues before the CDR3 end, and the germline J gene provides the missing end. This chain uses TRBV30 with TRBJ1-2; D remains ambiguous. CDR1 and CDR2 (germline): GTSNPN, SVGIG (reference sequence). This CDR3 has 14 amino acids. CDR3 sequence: CAWSPVVAGVTYTF. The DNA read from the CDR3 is TGTGCCTGGAGCCCGGTGGTAGCGGGAGTTACC.

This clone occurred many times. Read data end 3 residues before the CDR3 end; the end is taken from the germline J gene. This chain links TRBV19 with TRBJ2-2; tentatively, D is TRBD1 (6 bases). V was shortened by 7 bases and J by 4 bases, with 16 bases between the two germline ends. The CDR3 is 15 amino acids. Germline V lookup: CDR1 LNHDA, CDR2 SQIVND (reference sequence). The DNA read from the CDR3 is TGTGCCAGTAAGGGTGGGGGCCAGTCCACCGGGGAG. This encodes CASKGGGQSTGE. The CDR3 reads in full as CASKGGGQSTGELFF. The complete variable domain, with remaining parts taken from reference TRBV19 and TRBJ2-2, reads DGGITQSPKYLFRKEGQNVTLSCEQNLNHDAMYWYRQDPGQGLRLIYYSQIVNDFQKGDIAEGYSVSREKKESFPLTVTSAQKNPTAFYLCASKGGGQSTGELFFGEGSRLTVL.

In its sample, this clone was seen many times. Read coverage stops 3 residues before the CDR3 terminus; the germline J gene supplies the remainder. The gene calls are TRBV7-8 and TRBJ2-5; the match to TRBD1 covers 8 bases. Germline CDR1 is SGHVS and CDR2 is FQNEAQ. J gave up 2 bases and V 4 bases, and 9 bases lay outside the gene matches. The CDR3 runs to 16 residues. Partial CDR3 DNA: TGTGCCAGCAGCTACGGGACAGGATTACATCAAGAGACC. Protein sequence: CASSYGTGLHQET. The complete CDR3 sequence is CASSYGTGLHQETQYF.

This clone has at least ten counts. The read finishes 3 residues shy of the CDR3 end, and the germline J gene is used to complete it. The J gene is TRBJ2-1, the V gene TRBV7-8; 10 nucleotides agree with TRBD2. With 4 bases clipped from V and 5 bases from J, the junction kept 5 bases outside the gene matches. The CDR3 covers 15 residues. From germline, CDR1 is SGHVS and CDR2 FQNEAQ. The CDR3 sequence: CASSSIGLADNEQFF. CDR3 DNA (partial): TGTGCCAGCAGCTCAATTGGACTAGCGGACAATGAG. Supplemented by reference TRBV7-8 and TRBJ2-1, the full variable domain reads GAGVSQSPRYKVAKRGQDVALRCDPISGHVSLFWYQQALGQGPEFLTYFQNEAQLDKSGLPSDRFFAERPEGSVSTLKIQRTQQEDSAVYLCASSSIGLADNEQFFGPGTRLTVL.

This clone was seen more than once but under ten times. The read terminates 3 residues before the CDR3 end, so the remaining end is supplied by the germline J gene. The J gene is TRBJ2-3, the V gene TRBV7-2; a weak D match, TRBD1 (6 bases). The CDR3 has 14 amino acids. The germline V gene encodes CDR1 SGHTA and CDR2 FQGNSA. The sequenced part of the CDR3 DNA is TGTGCCAGCAGCATTCGACAGGTTCAAGAGACG. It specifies CASSIRQVQET. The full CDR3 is CASSIRQVQETQYF.

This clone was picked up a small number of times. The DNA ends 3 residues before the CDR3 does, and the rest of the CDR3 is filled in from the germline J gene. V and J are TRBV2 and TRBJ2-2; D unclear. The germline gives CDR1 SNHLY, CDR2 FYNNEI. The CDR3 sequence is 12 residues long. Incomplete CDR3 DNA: TGTGCCAGCAGTGGATCAGACTCACCG. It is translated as CASSGSDSP. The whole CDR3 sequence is CASSGSDSPLFF.